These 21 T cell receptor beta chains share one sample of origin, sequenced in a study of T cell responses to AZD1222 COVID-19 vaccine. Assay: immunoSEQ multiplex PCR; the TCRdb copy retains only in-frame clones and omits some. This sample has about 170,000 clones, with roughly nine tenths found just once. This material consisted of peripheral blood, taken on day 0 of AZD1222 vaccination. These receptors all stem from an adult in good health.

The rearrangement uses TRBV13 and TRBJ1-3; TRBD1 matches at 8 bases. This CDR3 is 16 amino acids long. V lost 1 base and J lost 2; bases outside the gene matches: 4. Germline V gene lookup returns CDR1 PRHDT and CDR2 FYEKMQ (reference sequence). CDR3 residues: CASSLEDRATGNTIYF. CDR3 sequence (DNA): TGTGCCAGCAGCTTAGAGGACAGGGCCACTGGAAACACCATATATTTT.

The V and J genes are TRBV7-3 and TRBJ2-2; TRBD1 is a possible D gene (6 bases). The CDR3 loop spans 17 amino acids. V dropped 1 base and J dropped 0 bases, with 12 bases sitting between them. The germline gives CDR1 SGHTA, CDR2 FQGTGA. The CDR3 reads CASSLSLSGANTGELFF. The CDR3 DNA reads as TGTGCCAGCAGCTTAAGTCTCTCAGGGGCGAACACCGGGGAGCTGTTTTTT.

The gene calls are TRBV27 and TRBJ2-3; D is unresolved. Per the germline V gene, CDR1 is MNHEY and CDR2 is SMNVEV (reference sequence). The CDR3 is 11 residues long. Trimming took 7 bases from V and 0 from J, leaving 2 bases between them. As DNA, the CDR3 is TGTGCCAGCACAAGCACAGATACGCAGTATTTT. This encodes CASTSTDTQYF.

CDR3 bases: TGTGCCAGCACCCCCGGACTACTGAATTCACCCCTCCACTTT. Its protein product is CASTPGLLNSPLHF. This sequence joins TRBV7-9 and TRBJ1-6; D is unclear. V was clipped by 7 bases and J by 7 bases, with 14 bases between them. Germline values: CDR1 SEHNR, CDR2 FQNEAQ (reference sequence). CDR3 size: 14 residues.

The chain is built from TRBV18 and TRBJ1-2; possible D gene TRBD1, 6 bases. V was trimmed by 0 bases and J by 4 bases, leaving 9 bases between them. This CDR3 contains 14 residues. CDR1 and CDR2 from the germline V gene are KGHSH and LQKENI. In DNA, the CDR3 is TGTGCCAGCTCACCACCGGAGGGGGGCTATGGCTACACCTTC. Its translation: CASSPPEGGYGYTF.

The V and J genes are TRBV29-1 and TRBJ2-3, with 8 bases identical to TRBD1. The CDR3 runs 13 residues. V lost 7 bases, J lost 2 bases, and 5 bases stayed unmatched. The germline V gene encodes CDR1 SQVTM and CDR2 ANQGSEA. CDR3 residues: CSGWTGTTDTQYF. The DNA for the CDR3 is TGCAGCGGTTGGACAGGGACCACAGATACGCAGTATTTT.

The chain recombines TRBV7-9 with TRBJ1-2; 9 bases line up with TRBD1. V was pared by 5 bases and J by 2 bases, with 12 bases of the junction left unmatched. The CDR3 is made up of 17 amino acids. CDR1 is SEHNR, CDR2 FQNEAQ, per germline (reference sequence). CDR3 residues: CASSHGLGQGGNYGYTF. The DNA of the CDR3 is TGTGCCAGCAGCCACGGACTGGGACAGGGAGGAAACTATGGCTACACCTTC.

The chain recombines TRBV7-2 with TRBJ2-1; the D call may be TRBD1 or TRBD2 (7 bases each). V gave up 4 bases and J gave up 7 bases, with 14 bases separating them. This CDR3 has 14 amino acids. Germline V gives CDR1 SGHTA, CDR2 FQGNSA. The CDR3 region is CASSWGGTANEQFF. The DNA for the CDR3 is TGTGCCAGCAGCTGGGGGGGGACAGCAAATGAGCAGTTCTTC.

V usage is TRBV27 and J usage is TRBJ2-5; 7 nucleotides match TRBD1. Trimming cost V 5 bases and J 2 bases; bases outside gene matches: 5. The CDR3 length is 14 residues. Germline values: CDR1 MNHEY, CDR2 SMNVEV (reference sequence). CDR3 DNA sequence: TGTGCCAGCAGTCCTCGGGACAGACAAGAGACCCAGTACTTC. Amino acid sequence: CASSPRDRQETQYF.

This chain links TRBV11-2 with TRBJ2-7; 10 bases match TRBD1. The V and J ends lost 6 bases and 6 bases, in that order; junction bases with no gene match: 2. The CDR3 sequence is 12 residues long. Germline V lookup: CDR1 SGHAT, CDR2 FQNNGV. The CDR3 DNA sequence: TGTGCCAGCAGTGGACAGGGGGTCGAGCAGTACTTC. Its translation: CASSGQGVEQYF.

The CDR3 DNA reads as TGTGCCAGCAGCCCCAGCTCAGGGGATCTACCCTACGAGCAGTACTTC. Protein product: CASSPSSGDLPYEQYF. The gene calls are TRBV27 and TRBJ2-7, with D possibly matching TRBD1 (6 bases). The CDR3 length is 16 residues. The V and J ends lost 6 bases and 2 bases respectively, with 20 bases between them. Germline V gives CDR1 MNHEY, CDR2 SMNVEV (reference sequence).

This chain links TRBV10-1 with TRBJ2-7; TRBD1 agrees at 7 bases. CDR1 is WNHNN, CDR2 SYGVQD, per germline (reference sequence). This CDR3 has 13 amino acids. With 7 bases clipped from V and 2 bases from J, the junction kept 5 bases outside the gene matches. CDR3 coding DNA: TGCGCCAGCACCCGGGACAGAGCCTACGAGCAGTACTTC. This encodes CASTRDRAYEQYF.

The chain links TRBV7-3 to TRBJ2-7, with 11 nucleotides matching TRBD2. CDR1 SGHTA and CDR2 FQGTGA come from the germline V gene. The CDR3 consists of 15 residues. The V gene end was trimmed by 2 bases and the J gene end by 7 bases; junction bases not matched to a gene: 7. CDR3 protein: CASSLYSGGAEEQYF. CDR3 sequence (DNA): TGTGCCAGCAGCTTATATAGCGGGGGGGCCGAAGAGCAGTACTTC.

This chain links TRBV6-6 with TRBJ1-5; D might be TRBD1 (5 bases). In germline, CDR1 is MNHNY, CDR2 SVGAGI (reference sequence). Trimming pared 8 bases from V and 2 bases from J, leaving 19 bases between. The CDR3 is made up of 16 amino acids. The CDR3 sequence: CASQDWGGSGNQPQHF. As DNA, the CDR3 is TGTGCCAGCCAAGATTGGGGGGGGAGTGGCAATCAGCCCCAGCATTTT.

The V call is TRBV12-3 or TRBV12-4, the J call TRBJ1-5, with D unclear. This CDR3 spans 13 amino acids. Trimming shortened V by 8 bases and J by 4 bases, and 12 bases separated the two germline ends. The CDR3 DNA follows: TGTGCCAGCTGCGAGAGTAGGAATCAGCCCCAGCATTTT. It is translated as CASCESRNQPQHF.

The CDR3 sequence: CASSLAESTDTQYF. CDR3 in DNA: TGCGCCAGCAGCTTGGCAGAAAGCACAGATACGCAGTATTTT. V and J are TRBV5-1 and TRBJ2-3, with D unclear. The CDR3 has 14 amino acids. The V end lost 0 bases, the J end lost 0 bases, and 5 bases lay between the germline ends. CDR1 SGHRS and CDR2 YFSETQ come from the germline V gene.

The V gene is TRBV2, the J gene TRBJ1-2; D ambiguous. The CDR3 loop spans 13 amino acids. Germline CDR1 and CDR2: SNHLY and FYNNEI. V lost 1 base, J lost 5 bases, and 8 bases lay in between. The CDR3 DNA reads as TGTGCCAGCAGTGAAGACTCCGGGTATGGCTACACCTTC. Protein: CASSEDSGYGYTF.

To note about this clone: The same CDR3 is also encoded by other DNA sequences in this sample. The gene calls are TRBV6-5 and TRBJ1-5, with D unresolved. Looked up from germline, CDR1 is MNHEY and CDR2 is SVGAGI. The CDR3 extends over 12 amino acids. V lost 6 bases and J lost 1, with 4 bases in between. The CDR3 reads CASRGSNQPQHF. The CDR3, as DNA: TGTGCCAGCAGAGGGAGCAATCAGCCCCAGCATTTT.

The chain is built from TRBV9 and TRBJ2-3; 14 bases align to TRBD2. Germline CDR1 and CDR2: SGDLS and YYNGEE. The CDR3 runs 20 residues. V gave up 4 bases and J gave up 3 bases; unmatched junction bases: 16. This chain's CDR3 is CASSPRLTSGGAPRTDTQYF. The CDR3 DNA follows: TGTGCCAGCAGCCCTCGATTGACTAGCGGGGGGGCCCCTCGTACAGATACGCAGTATTTT.

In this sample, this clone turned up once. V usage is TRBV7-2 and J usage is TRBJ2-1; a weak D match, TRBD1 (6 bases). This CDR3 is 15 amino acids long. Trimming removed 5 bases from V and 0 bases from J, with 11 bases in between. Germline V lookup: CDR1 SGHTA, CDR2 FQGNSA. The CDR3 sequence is CASSLQGRSYNEQFF. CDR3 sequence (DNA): TGTGCCAGCAGCCTACAGGGACGCTCCTACAATGAGCAGTTCTTC.

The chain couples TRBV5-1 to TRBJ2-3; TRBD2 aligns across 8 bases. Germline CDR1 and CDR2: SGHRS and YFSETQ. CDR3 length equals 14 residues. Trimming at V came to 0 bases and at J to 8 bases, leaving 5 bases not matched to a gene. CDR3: CASSLAGGSGTQYF. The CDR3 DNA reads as TGCGCCAGCAGCTTGGCGGGGGGGAGTGGTACGCAGTATTTT.